This entry features one T cell receptor (beta chain) sequence. V shed 5 bases, J shed 6 bases, and the junction held 12 bases outside the gene matches. This CDR3 is 15 amino acids long. The germline CDR1 and CDR2 sequences are SGHTA and FQGNSA. This sample is part of a study of blood T cell repertoires in COVID-19. Across the whole study: Material from acute and convalescent COVID-19 was sourced from the United States, Italy and Spain. PBMCs, B-cell-depleted T cells, or T cells provided the cDNA or gDNA that made up the material.

Per the original data handling: Cell counts per sample came from amplifying reference gene primers. The assay was immunoSEQ multiplex PCR, and TCRdb's table has in-frame clones only and misses some. That table gives V, J and clone size, and the DNA gave D and trimming. The sample holds around 180,000 clones, approximately 90% seen once. The sequence was collected from a woman in her twenties or thirties with acute or convalescent COVID-19. Sequencing used peripheral blood. This chain connects TRBV7-2 to TRBJ2-5; 7 bases line up with TRBD2. The CDR3 DNA sequence: TGTGCCAGCAGCCCGCAAACCGGGACTATAAAGACCCAGTACTTC. Its translation is CASSPQTGTIKTQYF.